This T cell receptor beta chain is from a study of blood T cell repertoires in COVID-19. Across the study: Sources were T cells, B-cell-depleted T cells, or PBMCs; the material itself was cDNA or gDNA.

Germline assignment: CDR1 MGHRA and CDR2 YSYEKL. This CDR3 spans 13 amino acids. The V gene lost 4 bases and the J gene lost 3 bases, with 9 bases spanning the gap. Using immunoSEQ multiplex PCR, the repertoire was profiled, and TCRdb retains in-frame clones only, with some absent. This table holds roughly 58,000 clones, more than 55% found once. The sequenced sample consisted of PBMCs or T cells enriched from blood (not recorded which). The J gene is TRBJ1-2, the V gene TRBV4-1, with D tentatively TRBD1 (6 bases). This receptor was taken from a woman aged 55-70 years who had been exposed to COVID-19. The CDR3, as DNA: TGCGCCAGCAGCCCGGACAGACACTATGGCTACACCTTC. Translated, it gives CASSPDRHYGYTF.